The clone carrying this T cell receptor beta chain was seen ten or more times. It is likely a read error, because the conserved phenylalanine at the end of the CDR3 is missing. These data come from a study of neurological immune-mediated disorders. The CDR3 extends over 14 amino acids. V shed 4 bases, J shed 0 bases, and the junction held 2 bases outside the gene matches. Per the germline V gene, CDR1 is SGHRS and CDR2 is YFSETQ. The team produced cDNA through 5'RACE using 10-nucleotide random UMIs. TCRdb recomputed calls from the 5' RACE reads with MiXCR, one row per CDR3 protein. The data show tens of thousands of distinct CDR3 sequences, with around 5.2% seen just once and less than 8% held by the top ten.

The TCR sequence derives from a man aged 18 to 29 with multiple sclerosis. The chain carries TRBV5-1 and TRBJ1-1; 8 positions agree with TRBD1. Sequencing was done on a sample of PBMCs. The CDR3 reads CASSPDRVNTEAFL. CDR3 coding DNA: TGCGCCAGCAGCCCGGACAGGGTGAACACTGAAGCTTTCCTT.